This TCR beta chain was profiled in a study of blood T cell repertoires in COVID-19. Study-level background: The United States, Italy and Spain supplied acute and convalescent COVID-19 samples. PBMCs, B-cell-depleted T cells, or T cells provided the cDNA or gDNA that made up the material.

Original data processing: Estimates of nucleated cell counts were drawn from the amplification of reference gene primers. Sequencing was performed with immunoSEQ multiplex PCR; in TCRdb, only in-frame clones are kept and a portion is missing. For V, J and clone size, that table is used; D and trimming come from the DNA. The sample has about 110,000 clones; 71% are singletons. Trimming took 5 bases from V and 4 from J, leaving 15 bases between them. The CDR3 sequence is 14 residues long. CDR1 and CDR2 (germline): SGHRS, YFSETQ. The sequence was obtained from a human donor with acute or convalescent COVID-19. The donor label of this sample is uncertain. V gene TRBV5-1 combines with J gene TRBJ1-2; perhaps TRBD1 as D (6 bases). Sequenced: peripheral blood. The DNA of the CDR3 is TGCGCCAGCAGTCCAGGGGCGTCTGGCTATGGCTACACCTTC. Protein: CASSPGASGYGYTF.